What follows are 3 T cell receptor beta chains derived from one specimen sequenced in a study of blood T cell repertoires in COVID-19. Produced via immunoSEQ multiplex PCR; TCRdb's table is partial and in-frame only. The sample yields 110,000 to 150,000 clones, about four fifths seen once. What was sequenced was PBMCs or T cells enriched from blood (not recorded which). These receptors originate from a man aged 40-49 years with acute COVID-19.

This chain links TRBV5-1 with TRBJ2-1; TRBD2 matches at 14 bases. V shed 5 bases, J shed 6 bases, and the junction held 4 bases outside the gene matches. This CDR3 spans 15 amino acids. CDR1 is SGHRS, CDR2 YFSETQ, per germline. This CDR3 reads CASSKGLAGANEQFF. The CDR3, as DNA: TGCGCCAGCAGTAAGGGACTAGCGGGAGCCAATGAGCAGTTCTTC.

The J gene is TRBJ2-1, the V gene TRBV21-1; whether TRBD2, the table's D call, matches the DNA was not checked. TRBV21-1 represents a pseudogene. The CDR3 length is 19 residues. CDR3 protein: CASSKSGGDLLHSYNEQFF. Written as DNA, the CDR3 is TGTGCCAGCAGCAAATCGGGTGGGGACTTGCTCCACTCCTACAATGAGCAGTTCTTC.

The chain has TRBV6-2 or TRBV6-3 and TRBJ2-2; D gene unclear. The CDR3 spans 12 residues. Germline loops: CDR1 MNHEY, CDR2 SVGEGT. Deletions cut 3 bases from V and 7 bases from J, with 6 bases between. CDR3 sequence (DNA): TGTGCCAGCAGTTATCCAGTCGGGGAGCTGTTTTTT. It encodes CASSYPVGELFF.